One sample yielded the 10 T cell receptor beta chains listed below, sequenced in a study of T cell responses to AZD1222 COVID-19 vaccine. Using immunoSEQ multiplex PCR, the repertoire was profiled, and TCRdb retains in-frame clones only, with some absent. The data show some 160,000 clones, around 90% seen once. The sequencing used peripheral blood, collected 28 days after the second AZD1222 dose. The receptors were sampled from an adult who received the AZD1222 COVID-19 vaccine.

This chain uses TRBV6-2 or TRBV6-3 with TRBJ1-5, with TRBD1 as a possible D gene (5 bases). Trimming left V 4 bases short and J 4 bases short, with 8 bases between. Germline lookup yields CDR1 MNHEY and CDR2 SVGEGT. The CDR3 runs 13 residues. The CDR3 region is CASSWNRNQPQHF. CDR3 bases: TGTGCCAGCAGTTGGAACAGGAATCAGCCCCAGCATTTT.

This clone was recorded a few times. This chain joins TRBV2 and TRBJ2-3; possibly TRBD1 or TRBD2 for D (5 bases each). CDR3 length: 16 amino acids. Germline values: CDR1 SNHLY, CDR2 FYNNEI. The V end lost 7 bases, the J end lost 1 base, and 18 bases lay between the germline ends. CDR3 sequence (DNA): TGTGCCAGCAATCCTCAGGTGAGGGGCCGCACAGATACGCAGTATTTT. This sequence encodes CASNPQVRGRTDTQYF.

V is TRBV7-9 and J is TRBJ1-6, with D perhaps matching TRBD1 (6 bases). This CDR3 has 18 amino acids. With 6 bases removed from V and 0 bases from J, the gap between germline ends came to 18 bases. Germline-derived CDR1 and CDR2 are SEHNR and FQNEAQ (reference sequence). The chain's CDR3 is CASSPGTSRSSYNSPLHF. The CDR3 DNA reads TGTGCCAGCAGTCCAGGGACATCGCGCAGCTCCTATAATTCACCCCTCCACTTT. Complete variable domain (other parts from reference TRBV7-9 and TRBJ1-6): DTGVSQNPRHKITKRGQNVTFRCDPISEHNRLYWYRQTLGQGPEFLTYFQNEAQLEKSRLLSDRFSAERPKGSFSTLEIQRTEQGDSAMYLCASSPGTSRSSYNSPLHFGNGTRLTVT.

This clone was counted once. The chain combines TRBV7-2 with TRBJ2-3; 10 nucleotides align to TRBD2. Germline lookup yields CDR1 SGHTA and CDR2 FQGNSA. The CDR3 is 16 residues long. V was clipped by 3 bases and J by 5 bases; unmatched bases: 8. The CDR3: CASSLTSGPGIDTQYF. CDR3 nucleotide sequence: TGTGCCAGCAGCTTGACTAGCGGGCCCGGGATAGATACGCAGTATTTT.

The J gene is TRBJ2-2, the V gene TRBV11-2; D is possibly TRBD1 (6 bases). The CDR3 runs to 17 residues. The germline CDR1 and CDR2 sequences are SGHAT and FQNNGV. Trimming stripped 5 bases from V and 3 bases from J, with 19 bases between. The CDR3 protein is CASSPRGGVDDTGELFF. CDR3 nucleotide sequence: TGTGCCAGCAGCCCTCGAGGGGGAGTTGACGACACCGGGGAGCTGTTTTTT.

The chain recombines TRBV11-2 with TRBJ1-1; TRBD1 is a possible D gene (5 bases). V was trimmed by 6 bases and J by 1 base, leaving 12 bases between them. The CDR3 covers 14 residues. Germline V lookup: CDR1 SGHAT, CDR2 FQNNGV. The DNA of the CDR3 is TGTGCCAGCAGTCCGGGACTGGAGAACACTGAAGCTTTCTTT. Translation gives CASSPGLENTEAFF.

The chain recombines TRBV23-1 with TRBJ2-7; no firm D call. TRBV23-1 is sorted into the ORF group, with uncertain function. Trimming cost V 4 bases and J 0 bases, with 19 bases left between them. This CDR3 region has 17 residues. This CDR3 reads CASSLTAPAVSSYEQYF. The CDR3 coding sequence is TGCGCCAGCAGTCTTACAGCCCCAGCCGTTAGCTCCTACGAGCAGTACTTC.

CDR3 nucleotides: TGTGCCAGCACACAAGGGACAGGCCCCTTCTACGAGCAGTACTTC. It specifies CASTQGTGPFYEQYF. This chain uses TRBV27 with TRBJ2-7; 8 positions match TRBD1. There are 15 residues in the CDR3. V was pared by 7 bases and J by 3 bases, with 11 bases of the junction left unmatched. Germline CDR1 is MNHEY and CDR2 is SMNVEV (reference sequence).

The gene calls are TRBV29-1 and TRBJ2-3, with 15 bases that match TRBD2. V shed 6 bases and J 5 bases; nucleotides not matched to a gene: 9. CDR3 length: 16 amino acids. The germline CDR1 and CDR2 sequences are SQVTM and ANQGSEA. DNA of the CDR3: TGCAGCGTCTCAGGACTAGCGGGGGGGCGGGGAGATACGCAGTATTTT. It specifies CSVSGLAGGRGDTQYF.

The chain links TRBV5-4 to TRBJ1-3; TRBD1 is a possible D gene (5 bases). Trimming pared 3 bases from V and 0 bases from J, leaving 13 bases between. There are 16 residues in the CDR3. The germline CDR1 and CDR2 sequences are SGHNT and YYREEE (reference sequence). The CDR3 region has the DNA TGTGCCAGCAGCTCTTACAGGACGAGCTCTGGAAACACCATATATTTT. Its translation: CASSSYRTSSGNTIYF.